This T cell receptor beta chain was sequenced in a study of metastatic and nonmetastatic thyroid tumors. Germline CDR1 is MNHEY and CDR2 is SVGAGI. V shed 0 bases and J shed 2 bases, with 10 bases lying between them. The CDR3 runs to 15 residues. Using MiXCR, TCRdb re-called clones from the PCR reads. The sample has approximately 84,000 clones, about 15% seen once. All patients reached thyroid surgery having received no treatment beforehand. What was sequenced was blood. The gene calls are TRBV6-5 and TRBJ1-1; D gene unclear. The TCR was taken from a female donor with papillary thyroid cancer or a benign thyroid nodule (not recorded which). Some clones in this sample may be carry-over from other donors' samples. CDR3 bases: TGTGCCAGCAGTTACTCGATCTGTGGTAACACTGAAGCTTTCTTT. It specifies CASSYSICGNTEAFF.